The 29 T cell receptor beta chains below all came from one sample that was sequenced in a study of T cell repertoires in cytomegalovirus infection. TCRdb passed the reads through MiXCR, listing each CDR3 protein once. The sample contains 150,000 or so distinct CDR3 sequences, 17% of which appear only once. The sequencing input was CD8+ T cells from PBMCs. The receptors stem from a human donor in good health (CMV status not recorded). Some clones in this sample may be carry-over from other donors' samples.

This clonotype was recorded a few times. Compared with germline, one end of the junction differs, possibly owing to a read error. The V gene is TRBV29-1, the J gene TRBJ2-5; perhaps D is TRBD1 or TRBD2 (5 bases each). CDR1 is SQVTM, CDR2 ANQGSEA, per germline. The CDR3 is 12 residues long. CDR3 amino acids: CSAGGGQETQYF. The DNA for the CDR3 is TGTAGCGCTGGTGGGGGCCAAGAGACCCAGTACTTC.

This clonotype occurred a few times. CDR3 sequence (DNA): TGTGCCATCAGTGTCGGACAGTTGAACACTGAAGCTTTCTTT. Amino acid sequence: CAISVGQLNTEAFF. The genes are TRBV10-3 and TRBJ1-1, with a tentative D call TRBD1 (6 bases). V shed 4 bases and J shed 0 bases, with 9 bases lying between them. The CDR3 covers 14 residues. Per germline, CDR1 ENHRY and CDR2 SYGVKD.

This clonotype came up a few times. The gene calls are TRBV11-3 and TRBJ2-5; TRBD2 aligns across 8 bases. The CDR3 has 15 amino acids. CDR1 and CDR2 (germline): SGHNT, YENEEA. V dropped 4 bases and J dropped 1; count of bases not matched to a gene: 5. CDR3 protein: CASSSYRGGQETQYF. The CDR3, as DNA: TGTGCCAGCAGCTCCTACCGGGGGGGCCAAGAGACCCAGTACTTC.

This clonotype was detected only a few times. The chain links TRBV7-2 to TRBJ2-3; 7 bases agree with TRBD2. This CDR3 contains 17 residues. Trimming took 1 base from V and 0 from J; bases not matched to a gene: 7. Germline V gene sequence: CDR1 SGHTA, CDR2 FQGNSA. The CDR3 region is CASSLGMTSYSTDTQYF. The DNA for the CDR3 is TGTGCCAGCAGCTTAGGAATGACTAGCTATAGCACAGATACGCAGTATTTT. Full variable domain (rest looked up from reference TRBV7-2 and TRBJ2-3): GAGVSQSPSNKVTEKGKDVELRCDPISGHTALYWYRQSLGQGLEFLIYFQGNSAPDKSGLPSDRFSAERTGGSVSTLTIQRTQQEDSAVYLCASSLGMTSYSTDTQYFGPGTRLTVL.

This clonotype was counted ten times or more. The V call is TRBV4-2, the J call TRBJ1-5, with no clear D. Between the trimmed V and J ends, which lost 0 bases and 2 bases, there was a span of 11 bases. Germline V lookup: CDR1 LGHNA, CDR2 YNFKEQ. The CDR3 contains 16 residues. The CDR3, as DNA: TGTGCCAGCAGCCAAGATCTTGGAGGAGGCAATCAGCCCCAGCATTTT. Its translation is CASSQDLGGGNQPQHF.

This rearrangement joins TRBV6-2 or TRBV6-3 to TRBJ1-1; the D gene is possibly TRBD1 (5 bases). There are 15 residues in the CDR3. V was clipped by 2 bases and J by 6 bases, with 16 bases between them. The germline gives CDR1 MNHEY, CDR2 SVGEGT. The CDR3 reads CASSYEAGKHPEAFF. CDR3 sequence (DNA): TGTGCCAGCAGTTACGAGGCAGGGAAACATCCTGAAGCTTTCTTT.

The genes are TRBV20-1 and TRBJ1-1; no firm D call. Germline V gives CDR1 DFQATT, CDR2 SNEGSKA (reference sequence). Between the trimmed V and J ends, which lost 1 base and 0 bases, there was a span of 9 bases. CDR3 length: 14 residues. The CDR3 here is CSARGFQMNTEAFF. DNA for the CDR3: TGCAGTGCTAGAGGTTTCCAGATGAACACTGAAGCTTTCTTT.

This clonotype was detected a few times. The DNA of the CDR3 is TGTGCCAGCAGTGGGACTAGTCTATACGAGCAGTACTTC. Protein sequence: CASSGTSLYEQYF. The chain carries TRBV28 and TRBJ2-7; 8 bases line up with TRBD2. V dropped 5 bases and J dropped 4; count of bases not matched to a gene: 4. The CDR3 runs 13 residues. The germline CDR1 and CDR2 sequences are MDHEN and SYDVKM.

This clonotype came up a few times. The rearrangement links TRBV28 to TRBJ1-5; D is ambiguous. V shed 3 bases and J shed 3 bases, with 9 bases lying between them. The length of the CDR3 is 14 residues. From germline, CDR1 is MDHEN and CDR2 SYDVKM. The CDR3 protein is CASSLLDLNQPQHF. In DNA form, the CDR3 reads TGTGCCAGCAGTTTGTTGGACCTCAATCAGCCCCAGCATTTT.

The V call is TRBV12-3 or TRBV12-4, the J call TRBJ1-1, with 7 bases identical to TRBD1. CDR3 length: 19 residues. With V trimmed by 5 bases and J by 1 base, 19 bases remained unmatched. CDR3 sequence (DNA): TGTGCCAGCAGTCCTAGCTCAATCGACAGGGCAGTTAAGAACACTGAAGCTTTCTTT. The encoded protein is CASSPSSIDRAVKNTEAFF.

This chain's CDR3 is CASSEGQSSRGPGYEQYF. The CDR3 region has the DNA TGTGCCAGCAGTGAAGGACAGTCTTCGAGGGGACCCGGGTACGAGCAGTACTTC. The chain joins TRBV2 to TRBJ2-7; the D call may be TRBD1 or TRBD2 (5 bases each). The V end lost 1 base, the J end lost 4 bases, and 23 bases lay between the germline ends. Germline V gene data show CDR1 as SNHLY and CDR2 as FYNNEI. There are 18 residues in the CDR3.

With respect to this clonotype: Given the absence of the conserved phenylalanine or tryptophan at the CDR3 end, a read error is likely. The rearrangement joins TRBV7-6 to TRBJ2-7; unclear D gene. Germline V CDR1 and CDR2: SGHVS, FNYEAQ. The CDR3 extends over 14 amino acids. Trimming left V 6 bases short and J 0 bases short, with 12 bases between. The CDR3 loop reads CASRSGQSSYEQYS. In DNA, the CDR3 is TGTGCCAGCAGATCCGGCCAGAGCTCCTACGAGCAGTACTCC.

The J gene is TRBJ2-7, the V gene TRBV4-3; TRBD2 agrees at 16 bases. Germline CDR1 LGHNA, CDR2 YSLEER. V trimming: 3 bases; J trimming: 4 bases; junction bases outside the gene matches: 3. CDR3 length equals 16 residues. The CDR3 loop reads CASSQGLAGGRYEQYF. CDR3 nucleotides: TGCGCCAGCAGCCAGGGACTAGCGGGGGGGCGATACGAGCAGTACTTC.

The gene calls are TRBV7-9 and TRBJ1-1; a possible D gene is TRBD1 (6 bases). V was cut by 4 bases and J by 4 bases, with 19 bases left in between. CDR3 length: 16 residues. Germline loops: CDR1 SEHNR, CDR2 FQNEAQ (reference sequence). The CDR3: CASSSILDQGLTEAFF. The CDR3 DNA reads TGTGCCAGCAGCTCAATCCTGGATCAGGGGCTCACTGAAGCTTTCTTT.

V and J are TRBV13 and TRBJ2-2; D call uncertain. The CDR3 covers 15 residues. V dropped 3 bases and J dropped 0 bases, with 8 bases sitting between them. Germline values: CDR1 PRHDT, CDR2 FYEKMQ (reference sequence). The CDR3 reads CASSFALANTGELFF. The CDR3 coding sequence is TGTGCCAGCAGCTTTGCACTCGCGAACACCGGGGAGCTGTTTTTT.

This clonotype was recorded many times. The chain combines TRBV7-8 with TRBJ2-3; 9 bases fit TRBD2. The CDR3 runs to 16 residues. V dropped 3 bases and J dropped 1; count of bases not matched to a gene: 5. In germline, CDR1 is SGHVS, CDR2 FQNEAQ. CDR3 nucleotide sequence: TGTGCCAGCAGCTTTGACGAGCGGGAGGGCACAGATACGCAGTATTTT. Translation: CASSFDEREGTDTQYF. The full variable domain, with the rest looked up from reference TRBV7-8 and TRBJ2-3, is GAGVSQSPRYKVAKRGQDVALRCDPISGHVSLFWYQQALGQGPEFLTYFQNEAQLDKSGLPSDRFFAERPEGSVSTLKIQRTQQEDSAVYLCASSFDEREGTDTQYFGPGTRLTVL.

Concerning this clonotype: The conserved closing phenylalanine or tryptophan is absent in this CDR3, likely reflecting a read error. The gene calls are TRBV19 and TRBJ1-1; D remains ambiguous. CDR3 length: 11 amino acids. V was clipped by 3 bases and J by 7 bases, with 6 bases between them. From germline, CDR1 is LNHDA and CDR2 SQIVND (reference sequence). In nucleotides, the CDR3 is TGTGCCAGTAGTATCGGAAGTGAAGCTTTCGTT. Protein sequence: CASSIGSEAFV.

DNA of the CDR3: TGCAGCGTTGAAGGACACAGGCGTGAAGCTTTCTTT. Translating gives CSVEGHRREAFF. This chain joins TRBV29-1 and TRBJ1-1; weak D call: TRBD1 (5 bases). The CDR3 runs to 12 residues. Trimming removed 1 base at V and 7 bases at J, with 10 bases between. CDR1 is SQVTM and CDR2 is ANQGSEA in the germline V gene.

This rearrangement joins TRBV7-2 to TRBJ2-5; 12 bases fit TRBD2. The ends lost 4 bases at V and 0 bases at J; junction bases unmatched: 18. This CDR3 has 21 residues. Germline-derived CDR1 and CDR2 are SGHTA and FQGNSA. CDR3 bases: TGTGCCAGCAGCTCGCCCTTTTCTAGCGGGGGGGCGAACCTCGACCAAGAGACCCAGTACTTC. Its protein product is CASSSPFSSGGANLDQETQYF.

This clonotype has only a few counts. The chain couples TRBV7-2 to TRBJ2-7, with 9 bases lining up with TRBD1. The V gene end was trimmed by 5 bases and the J gene end by 5 bases; junction bases not matched to a gene: 10. Per germline, CDR1 SGHTA and CDR2 FQGNSA. The CDR3 spans 15 residues. The CDR3 reads CASSPPRDRDHEQYF. CDR3 nucleotide sequence: TGTGCCAGCAGCCCCCCCCGGGACAGGGACCACGAGCAGTACTTC.

Remarks on this clonotype: A much more abundant neighbour one base away suggests this may be a read error. The chain uses TRBV25-1 and TRBJ1-1; D might be TRBD1 (6 bases). The CDR3 contains 15 residues. Germline CDR1 is MGHDK and CDR2 is SYGVNS. The CDR3: CDSSELGHRNTEAFF. Here the CDR3 DNA reads TGTGACAGCAGTGAACTGGGACACCGAAACACTGAAGCTTTCTTT.

This clonotype showed up just a few times. The chain carries TRBV20-1 and TRBJ1-2; D is possibly TRBD1 (5 bases). Trimming cost V 0 bases and J 0 bases, with 11 bases left between them. The CDR3 is 15 amino acids. Germline V gives CDR1 DFQATT, CDR2 SNEGSKA (reference sequence). The CDR3 bases are TGCAGTGCTAGAGATGGGGACTCCTCTAACTATGGCTACACCTTC. This encodes CSARDGDSSNYGYTF.

The rearrangement uses TRBV29-1 and TRBJ2-5; TRBD2 matches 7 bases. Per germline, CDR1 SQVTM and CDR2 ANQGSEA. Trimming cost V 4 bases and J 3 bases; bases outside gene matches: 5. The CDR3 is 13 residues long. The CDR3 DNA sequence: TGCAGCGTTGCTTTTCTAGCGGAAGAGACCCAGTACTTC. Its protein is CSVAFLAEETQYF.

The chain couples TRBV7-9 to TRBJ2-5, with D perhaps matching TRBD1 (6 bases). Germline CDR1 SEHNR, CDR2 FQNEAQ (reference sequence). V was shortened by 4 bases and J by 2 bases, with 11 bases between the two germline ends. CDR3 length equals 14 residues. For the CDR3, the DNA is TGTGCCAGCAGCTATTCCGGGACACAAGAGACCCAGTACTTC. Translating gives CASSYSGTQETQYF. Full variable domain (missing parts from reference TRBV7-9 and TRBJ2-5): DTGVSQNPRHKITKRGQNVTFRCDPISEHNRLYWYRQTLGQGPEFLTYFQNEAQLEKSRLLSDRFSAERPKGSFSTLEIQRTEQGDSAMYLCASSYSGTQETQYFGPGTRLLVL.

This clonotype was detected a few times. V usage is TRBV29-1 and J usage is TRBJ2-6, with a weak D call TRBD2 (6 bases). Germline V gene lookup returns CDR1 SQVTM and CDR2 ANQGSEA. Trimming left V 2 bases short and J 4 bases short, with 9 bases between. The CDR3 extends over 14 amino acids. CDR3 sequence: CSVESGDGANVLTF. CDR3 sequence (DNA): TGCAGCGTTGAATCGGGGGACGGGGCCAACGTCCTGACTTTC.

This clonotype showed up just a few times. This rearrangement joins TRBV18 to TRBJ1-5; 10 bases map to TRBD1. Germline CDR1 is KGHSH and CDR2 is LQKENI. This CDR3 is built from 15 residues. Trimming cost V 2 bases and J 5 bases; bases outside gene matches: 3. The CDR3 bases are TGTGCCAGCTCACCAGGGACAGGGGTATATCAGCCCCAGCATTTT. Translating gives CASSPGTGVYQPQHF.

This chain joins TRBV4-2 and TRBJ1-1, with a possible D match to TRBD1 (5 bases). The germline V gene encodes CDR1 LGHNA and CDR2 YNFKEQ. The germline V and J ends were trimmed by 3 bases and 1 base, with 12 bases remaining between them. There are 15 residues in the CDR3. CDR3 sequence reads: CASSQGTGPNTEAFF. The CDR3 bases are TGTGCCAGCAGCCAGGGTACAGGCCCGAACACTGAAGCTTTCTTT.

The gene calls are TRBV20-1 and TRBJ1-1; tentative D call: TRBD1 (6 bases). The V end was cut by 3 bases, the J end by 4 bases, with 12 bases between. The CDR3 extends over 13 amino acids. Per the germline V gene, CDR1 is DFQATT and CDR2 is SNEGSKA (reference sequence). CDR3: CSARAGGVTEAFF. The CDR3 bases are TGCAGTGCTAGGGCGGGGGGCGTCACTGAAGCTTTCTTT.

This rearrangement joins TRBV10-3 to TRBJ2-7; D is possibly TRBD2 (6 bases). The CDR3 runs to 14 residues. CDR1 ENHRY and CDR2 SYGVKD come from the germline V gene. Between the trimmed V and J ends, which lost 7 bases and 0 bases, there was a span of 13 bases. The CDR3 nucleotides read TGTGCCATCAAGACAACCGGGAGCTCCTACGAGCAGTACTTC. This translates into CAIKTTGSSYEQYF.